A selection of T cell receptor beta chains follows, all from one sample in a study of low-dose radiotherapy and immunotherapy resistance in tumors. TCRdb reprocessed the reads via MiXCR and lists one record per CDR3 protein. The sample has 100,000 or so distinct CDR3 sequences; 20% to 25% are singletons. The source material was PBMCs, sampled after low-dose radiotherapy plus immunotherapy. These receptors all stem from a male donor with prostate cancer. CDR3s include the opening cysteine and the closing phenylalanine or tryptophan. Fields, in order: V gene, J gene, clone size, D gene, CDR3 DNA, CDR3 protein. The D gene is left open where the match is weak. Rows may omit the clone size; those that give it use once, few, many or a size class.

V: TRBV12-3/TRBV12-4
J: TRBJ2-3
size: many
D: TRBD2
DNA: TGTGCCAGCAGCCTGGGACTAGCGGGGGCCGGGGATACGCAGTATTTT
CDR3: CASSLGLAGAGDTQYF

V: TRBV15
J: TRBJ1-2
size: many
D: .
DNA: TGTGCCACCAGCAGAGGGGCCAAGGCCCCTAACTATGGCTACACCTTC
CDR3: CATSRGAKAPNYGYTF

V: TRBV27
J: TRBJ2-7
size: many
D: .
DNA: TGTGCCAGCAGTTTATCGTCGGTAACTGGAACCTACGAGCAGTACTTC
CDR3: CASSLSSVTGTYEQYF

V: TRBV29-1
J: TRBJ2-5
size: many
D: TRBD2
DNA: TGCAGCGTTGGGGACTATTCAGGGGAGACCCAGTACTTC
CDR3: CSVGDYSGETQYF

V: TRBV20-1
J: TRBJ2-7
size: many
D: TRBD2
DNA: TGCAGTGCTCTGGGGGGGTTGGCCTACGAGCAGTACTTC
CDR3: CSALGGLAYEQYF

V: TRBV6-2/TRBV6-3
J: TRBJ2-5
size: .
D: .
DNA: TGTGCCAGCAGGGAACCCTGGCGCAAAGAGACCCAGTACTTC
CDR3: CASREPWRKETQYF

V: TRBV12-2
J: TRBJ1-5
size: many
D: .
DNA: TGTGCAAGTCGCTTAGGCTCAGACAAAGGGGGGAACAATCAGCCCCAGCATTTT
CDR3: CASRLGSDKGGNNQPQHF

V: TRBV2
J: TRBJ1-4
size: many
D: TRBD1
DNA: TGTGCCAGCAGTGGGACAGGGGCTGAAAAACTGTTTTTT
CDR3: CASSGTGAEKLFF

V: TRBV12-2
J: TRBJ2-1
size: few
D: .
DNA: TGTGCAAGTCGCGTCCAGCGGGGGGCCTACAATGAGCAGTTCTTC
CDR3: CASRVQRGAYNEQFF

V: TRBV12-3/TRBV12-4
J: TRBJ2-3
size: many
D: TRBD2
DNA: TGTGCCAGCAGCCCGGGACTAGCGGGGGCAGATACGCAGTATTTT
CDR3: CASSPGLAGADTQYF

V: TRBV20-1
J: TRBJ2-1
size: many
D: TRBD1
DNA: TGCAGTGCCCCGGGACAGGGATACAATGAGCAGTTCTTC
CDR3: CSAPGQGYNEQFF

V: TRBV20-1
J: TRBJ2-3
size: many
D: TRBD2
DNA: TGCAGTGCCCCCTCCGGGGGGGCGTGGGATACGCAGTATTTT
CDR3: CSAPSGGAWDTQYF

V: TRBV10-3
J: TRBJ2-2
size: many
D: .
DNA: TGTGCCATCAGCCAGGGAGAGGGTTACACCGGGGAGCTGTTTTTT
CDR3: CAISQGEGYTGELFF

V: TRBV5-1
J: TRBJ2-7
size: few
D: TRBD1
DNA: TGCGCCAGCAGCTCCGGGACAGGGGGGAACGAGCAGTACTTC
CDR3: CASSSGTGGNEQYF

V: TRBV28
J: TRBJ2-3
size: .
D: .
DNA: TGTGCCAGCAGTCCCCGAGGCGGGGCGAAGACCGCTAGCACAGATACGCAGTATTTT
CDR3: CASSPRGGAKTASTDTQYF

V: TRBV4-1
J: TRBJ1-2
size: many
D: .
DNA: TGCGCCAGCAGCCAATCGGGGGTTGGTGATGGCTACACCTTC
CDR3: CASSQSGVGDGYTF

V: TRBV29-1
J: TRBJ2-5
size: many
D: TRBD2
DNA: TGCAGCGGAATAGCGGGGGGGCAAGAGACCCAGTACTTC
CDR3: CSGIAGGQETQYF

V: TRBV13
J: TRBJ2-2
size: many
D: TRBD2
DNA: TGTGCCAGCAGCTCCGGACTAGCGGGAGCCGGGGAGCTGTTTTTT
CDR3: CASSSGLAGAGELFF

V: TRBV7-8
J: TRBJ1-5
size: many
D: .
DNA: TGTGCCAGCAGCTTAGATAGGGTTGGTTCGCCCCAGCATTTT
CDR3: CASSLDRVGSPQHF

V: TRBV5-1
J: TRBJ1-1
size: many
D: .
DNA: TGCGCCAGCAGCTTGACGGCACAGGACACTGAAGCTTTCTTT
CDR3: CASSLTAQDTEAFF

V: TRBV11-2
J: TRBJ2-1
size: many
D: TRBD2
DNA: TGTGCCAGCAGCTTAGGTGGGACTAGCGGTGAGCAGTTCTTC
CDR3: CASSLGGTSGEQFF

V: TRBV28
J: TRBJ2-7
size: .
D: TRBD2
DNA: TGTGCCAGCAGTTCGACGGGGGGTTCCTACGAGCAGTACTTC
CDR3: CASSSTGGSYEQYF

V: TRBV29-1
J: TRBJ1-1
size: .
D: .
DNA: TGCAGCGTTACCGACGGTTTGGAGGCTTTCTTT
CDR3: CSVTDGLEAFF

V: TRBV20-1
J: TRBJ2-1
size: many
D: TRBD2
DNA: TGCAGTGCTAGAGTTAATAGCAGGCGGGGGGGAGGAGGCAATGAGCAGTTCTTC
CDR3: CSARVNSRRGGGGNEQFF

V: TRBV7-9
J: TRBJ2-3
size: many
D: .
DNA: TGTGCCAGCAGCTTATACGGACGCACAGATACGCAGTATTTT
CDR3: CASSLYGRTDTQYF

V: TRBV12-3/TRBV12-4
J: TRBJ2-2
size: many
D: .
DNA: TGTGCCAGCAGCTTATCCGGGGAGCTGTTTTTT
CDR3: CASSLSGELFF

V: TRBV3-1
J: TRBJ1-2
size: few
D: .
DNA: TGTGCCAGCAGCCAAGCTGACAGAACTGGCTACACCTTC
CDR3: CASSQADRTGYTF

V: TRBV6-1
J: TRBJ2-5
size: .
D: TRBD1
DNA: TGTGCCAGCAGATTGCAGGGGGCCGAGACCCAGTACTTC
CDR3: CASRLQGAETQYF

V: TRBV28
J: TRBJ2-3
size: .
D: .
DNA: TGTGCCAGCTCCGAGACAGGCCGGTCTAGCACAGATACGCAGTATTTT
CDR3: CASSETGRSSTDTQYF

V: TRBV10-3
J: TRBJ2-5
size: many
D: .
DNA: TGTGCCATCAGTGGCAGGGTACAAGAGACCCAGTACTTC
CDR3: CAISGRVQETQYF

V: TRBV6-2/TRBV6-3
J: TRBJ2-2
size: few
D: .
DNA: TGTGCCAGCAGTGAAATGAGGTCGAACACCGGGGAGCTGTTTTTT
CDR3: CASSEMRSNTGELFF

V: TRBV5-1
J: TRBJ2-7
size: few
D: TRBD1
DNA: TGCGCCAGTGGGAATACGGGACAGGGGTACGAGCAGTACTTC
CDR3: CASGNTGQGYEQYF

V: TRBV5-1
J: TRBJ2-1
size: .
D: TRBD1
DNA: TGCGCCAGCAGTTCTCCGGGACAGCCCTCCTACAATGAGCAGTTCTTC
CDR3: CASSSPGQPSYNEQFF

V: TRBV12-3/TRBV12-4
J: TRBJ1-3
size: .
D: TRBD1
DNA: TGTGCCAGCAGCAAACAGGGGTCCGGAAACACCATATATTTT
CDR3: CASSKQGSGNTIYF

V: TRBV18
J: TRBJ2-1
size: .
D: TRBD1
DNA: TGTGCCAGCTCACCACGGACAGGCAACAATGAGCAGTTCTTC
CDR3: CASSPRTGNNEQFF

V: TRBV5-4
J: TRBJ2-7
size: .
D: .
DNA: TGTGCCAGCGCAAAACCGGGGCCGCCTTGGGAGCAGTACTTC
CDR3: CASAKPGPPWEQYF

V: TRBV25-1
J: TRBJ2-1
size: many
D: .
DNA: TGTGCCAGCAGTGATGGACTGGCCAATGAGCAGTTCTTC
CDR3: CASSDGLANEQFF

V: TRBV7-6
J: TRBJ2-5
size: few
D: .
DNA: TGTGCTAGCAGCTTAAATCCGGGGCGAGAGACCCAGTACTTC
CDR3: CASSLNPGRETQYF

V: TRBV19
J: TRBJ1-5
size: many
D: .
DNA: TGTGCCAGTAGATTGGGGGGAGGTCAGCCCCAGCATTTT
CDR3: CASRLGGGQPQHF

V: TRBV27
J: TRBJ2-2
size: .
D: .
DNA: TGTGCCAGCAGTTTATGGTTCTCTGGCAGGGGGAACACCGGGGAGCTGTTTTTT
CDR3: CASSLWFSGRGNTGELFF

V: TRBV11-2
J: TRBJ2-3
size: many
D: .
DNA: TGTGCCAGCAGCTTAGAGAGGCTCGGGGGACGGACAGATACGCAGTATTTT
CDR3: CASSLERLGGRTDTQYF

V: TRBV5-1
J: TRBJ2-6
size: few
D: .
DNA: TGCGCCAGCAGCTTGGCCTATTCCCCTGGGGCCAACGTCCTGACTTTC
CDR3: CASSLAYSPGANVLTF

V: TRBV6-2/TRBV6-3
J: TRBJ1-1
size: many
D: .
DNA: TGTGCCAGCAGTGAACTACGGAGACAGGCTTTCTTT
CDR3: CASSELRRQAFF